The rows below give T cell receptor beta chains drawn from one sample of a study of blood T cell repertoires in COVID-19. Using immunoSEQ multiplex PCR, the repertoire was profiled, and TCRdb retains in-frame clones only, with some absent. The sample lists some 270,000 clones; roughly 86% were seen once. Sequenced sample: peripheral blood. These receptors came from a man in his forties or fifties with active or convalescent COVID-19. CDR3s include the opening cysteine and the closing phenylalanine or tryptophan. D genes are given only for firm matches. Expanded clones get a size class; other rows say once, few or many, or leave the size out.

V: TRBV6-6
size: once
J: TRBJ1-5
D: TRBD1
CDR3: CASSLATGGIQPQHF
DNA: TGTGCCAGCAGTCTAGCCACAGGGGGGATTCAGCCCCAGCATTTT

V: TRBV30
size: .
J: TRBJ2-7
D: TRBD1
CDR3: CACEVRDRGREQYF
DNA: TGTGCTTGTGAGGTCCGGGACAGGGGGCGGGAGCAGTACTTC

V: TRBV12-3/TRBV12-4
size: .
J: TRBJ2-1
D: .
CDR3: CASSFIDEQFF
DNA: TGTGCCAGCAGTTTTATAGATGAGCAGTTCTTC

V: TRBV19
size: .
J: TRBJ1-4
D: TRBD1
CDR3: CASWGRGTGSEKLFF
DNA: TGTGCCAGTTGGGGGAGGGGGACAGGTTCTGAAAAACTGTTTTTT

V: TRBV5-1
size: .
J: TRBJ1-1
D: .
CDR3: CASSLGQGIGYTEAFF
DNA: TGCGCCAGCAGCTTGGGGCAGGGGATAGGTTACACTGAAGCTTTCTTT

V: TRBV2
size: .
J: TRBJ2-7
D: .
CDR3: CASSPQEGSYEQYF
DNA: TGTGCCAGCAGTCCCCAGGAGGGCTCCTACGAGCAGTACTTC

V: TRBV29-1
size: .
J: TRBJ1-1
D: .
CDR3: CSVWDTYEAFF
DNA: TGCAGCGTTTGGGACACTTATGAAGCTTTCTTT

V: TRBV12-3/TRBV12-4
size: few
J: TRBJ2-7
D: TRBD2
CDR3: CASSLGRGDEQYF
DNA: TGTGCCAGCAGTTTAGGGCGGGGGGACGAGCAGTACTTC

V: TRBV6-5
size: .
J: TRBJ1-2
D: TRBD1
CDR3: CASNPRDSRNYGYTF
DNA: TGTGCCAGCAACCCCAGGGACAGCAGAAACTATGGCTACACCTTC

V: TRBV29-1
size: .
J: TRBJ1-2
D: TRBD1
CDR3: CSVPRQGRDGYTF
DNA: TGCAGCGTTCCTCGACAGGGACGGGATGGCTACACCTTC

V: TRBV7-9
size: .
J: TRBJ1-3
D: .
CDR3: CASSSRTASSGNTIYF
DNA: TGTGCCAGCAGCTCCAGGACTGCCTCGTCTGGAAACACCATATATTTT

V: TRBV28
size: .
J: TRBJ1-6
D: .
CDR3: CASTFAIDRNYNSPLHF
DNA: TGTGCCAGCACGTTCGCCATTGACAGAAACTATAATTCACCCCTCCACTTT

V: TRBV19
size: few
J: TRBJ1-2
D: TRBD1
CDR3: CASNPSGGRSYGYTF
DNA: TGTGCCAGTAACCCCTCAGGGGGCAGGAGCTATGGCTACACCTTC

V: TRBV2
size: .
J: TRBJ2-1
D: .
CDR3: CASREWDMSSYNEQFF
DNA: TGTGCCAGCAGGGAATGGGACATGAGCTCCTACAATGAGCAGTTCTTC

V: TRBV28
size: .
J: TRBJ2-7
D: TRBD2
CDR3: CASHGRGDYEQYF
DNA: TGTGCCAGCCATGGGCGGGGGGACTACGAGCAGTACTTC

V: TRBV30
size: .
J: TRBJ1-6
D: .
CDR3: CAWSVLGSPLHF
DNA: TGTGCCTGGAGTGTTTTGGGCTCACCCCTCCACTTT

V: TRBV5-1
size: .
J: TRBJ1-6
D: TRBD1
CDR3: CASSETTGVGNSPLHF
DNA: TGCGCCAGCAGCGAAACAACAGGGGTAGGGAATTCACCCCTCCACTTT

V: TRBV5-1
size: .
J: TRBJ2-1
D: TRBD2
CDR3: CASSSRLASRNEQFF
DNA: TGCGCCAGCAGCTCCCGACTAGCCAGTCGCAATGAGCAGTTCTTC

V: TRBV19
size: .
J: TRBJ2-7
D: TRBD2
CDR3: CASSPRRGLVYEQYF
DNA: TGTGCCAGTAGCCCAAGGCGGGGACTAGTCTACGAGCAGTACTTC

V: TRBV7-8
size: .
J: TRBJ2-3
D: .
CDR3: CASRGQVETQYF
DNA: TGTGCCAGCAGGGGACAAGTGGAAACGCAGTATTTT

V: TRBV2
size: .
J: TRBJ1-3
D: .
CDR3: CASSVSRTLSGSGNTIYF
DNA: TGTGCCAGCAGTGTCTCGCGGACTCTTTCTGGCTCTGGAAACACCATATATTTT

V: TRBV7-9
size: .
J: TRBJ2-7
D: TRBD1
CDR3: CASSLTGAYEQYF
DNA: TGTGCCAGCAGCTTGACAGGGGCTTACGAGCAGTACTTC

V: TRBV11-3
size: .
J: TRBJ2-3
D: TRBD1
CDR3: CASSLRTGHTDTQYF
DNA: TGTGCCAGCAGCTTACGGACAGGCCACACAGATACGCAGTATTTT

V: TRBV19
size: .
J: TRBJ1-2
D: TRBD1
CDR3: CATDPTGGYYGYTF
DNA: TGTGCCACCGACCCGACAGGGGGCTACTATGGCTACACCTTC

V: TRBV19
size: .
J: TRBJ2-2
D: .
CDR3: CASRDIPPPGELFF
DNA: TGTGCCAGTAGGGACATCCCTCCCCCCGGGGAGCTGTTTTTT

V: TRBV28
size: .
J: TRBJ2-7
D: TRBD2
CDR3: CASSLDLAGGPSYEQYF
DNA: TGTGCCAGCAGTTTAGATCTAGCGGGGGGTCCTTCCTACGAGCAGTACTTC

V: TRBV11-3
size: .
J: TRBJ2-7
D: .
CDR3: CASSPRGGADLYEQYF
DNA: TGTGCCAGCAGCCCTCGAGGGGGGGCCGACCTCTACGAGCAGTACTTC

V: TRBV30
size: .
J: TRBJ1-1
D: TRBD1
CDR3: CAWSVGGSAEAFF
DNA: TGTGCCTGGAGTGTAGGGGGCAGCGCTGAAGCTTTCTTT

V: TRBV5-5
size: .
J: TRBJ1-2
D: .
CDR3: CASSRARETNYGYTF
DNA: TGTGCCAGCAGCAGGGCACGGGAGACTAACTATGGCTACACCTTC

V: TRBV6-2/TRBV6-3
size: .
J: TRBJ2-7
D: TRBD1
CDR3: CASSYGTGVYEQYF
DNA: TGTGCCAGCAGTTACGGGACAGGAGTCTACGAGCAGTACTTC

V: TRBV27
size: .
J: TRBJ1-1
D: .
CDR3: CASSLYQEVRTEAFF
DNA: TGTGCCAGCAGTTTATATCAAGAGGTGAGGACTGAAGCTTTCTTT

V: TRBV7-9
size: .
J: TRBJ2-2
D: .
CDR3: CASTHLQGSRGELFF
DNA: TGTGCCAGCACCCACCTCCAGGGGAGTCGCGGGGAGCTGTTTTTT

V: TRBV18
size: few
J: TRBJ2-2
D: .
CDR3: CASSPREAHPAGELFF
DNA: TGTGCCAGCTCACCAAGGGAGGCCCACCCGGCCGGGGAGCTGTTTTTT

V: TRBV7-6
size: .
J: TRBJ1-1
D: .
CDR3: CASSLMTGMNTEAFF
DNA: TGTGCCAGCAGCTTAATGACAGGAATGAACACTGAAGCTTTCTTT

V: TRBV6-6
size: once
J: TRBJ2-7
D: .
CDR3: CASGLTTYEQYF
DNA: TGTGCCAGCGGACTTACCACTTACGAGCAGTACTTC

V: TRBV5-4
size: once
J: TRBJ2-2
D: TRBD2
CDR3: CASRWGGANTGELFF
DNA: TGTGCCAGCAGGTGGGGAGGGGCTAACACCGGGGAGCTGTTTTTT

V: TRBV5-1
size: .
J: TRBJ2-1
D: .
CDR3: CASSSLTGNNEQFF
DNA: TGCGCCAGCAGCTCTCTGACAGGTAACAATGAGCAGTTCTTC

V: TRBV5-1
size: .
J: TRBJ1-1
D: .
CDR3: CASSPTTALNTEAFF
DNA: TGCGCCAGCAGCCCCACGACTGCGTTGAACACTGAAGCTTTCTTT

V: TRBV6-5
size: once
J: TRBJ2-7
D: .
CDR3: CASSYSRRSGNEQYF
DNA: TGTGCCAGCAGTTATTCCCGTCGTAGCGGAAACGAGCAGTACTTC

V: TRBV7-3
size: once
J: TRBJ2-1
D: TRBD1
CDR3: CASSLWTGGEDEQFF
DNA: TGTGCCAGCAGCTTATGGACAGGGGGCGAAGATGAGCAGTTCTTC

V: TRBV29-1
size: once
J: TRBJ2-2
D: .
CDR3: CSVDLGVGELFF
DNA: TGCAGCGTTGACCTCGGGGTCGGGGAGCTGTTTTTT

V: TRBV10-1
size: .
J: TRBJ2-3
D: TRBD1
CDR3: CASSESDRGQADTQYF
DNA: TGCGCCAGCAGTGAGTCAGACAGGGGGCAAGCAGATACGCAGTATTTT

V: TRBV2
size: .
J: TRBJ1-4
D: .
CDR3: CASSNGVNEKLFF
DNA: TGTGCCAGCTCAAACGGAGTCAATGAAAAACTGTTTTTT

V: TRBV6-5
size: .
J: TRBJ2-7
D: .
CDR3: CAMRGSSYEQYF
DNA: TGTGCCATGCGGGGTAGCTCCTACGAGCAGTACTTC

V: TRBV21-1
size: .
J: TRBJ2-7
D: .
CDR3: CASSKSGRALAYYEQYF
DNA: TGTGCCAGCAGCAAATCTGGCAGGGCTTTGGCCTACTACGAGCAGTACTTC

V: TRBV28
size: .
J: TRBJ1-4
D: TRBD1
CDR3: CASSNGQGPFEKLFF
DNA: TGTGCCAGCAGTAACGGACAGGGCCCCTTTGAAAAACTGTTTTTT